This T cell receptor beta chain derives from a study of T cell changes during pregnancy in multiple sclerosis. TCRdb's copy holds only in-frame clones and misses some; the assay was immunoSEQ multiplex PCR. Of roughly 110,000 clones in the sample, roughly nine tenths were seen once. The V gene lost 4 bases and the J gene lost 1 base, with 10 bases spanning the gap. CDR1 is GTSNPN and CDR2 is SVGIG in the germline V gene (reference sequence). The CDR3 is 13 amino acids. The table lists this clone with a count of one. The chain joins TRBV30 to TRBJ1-1; D remains ambiguous. The input for sequencing was peripheral blood, taken in the third trimester of pregnancy. This TCR came from a female donor with multiple sclerosis, enrolled in a pregnancy study. Here the CDR3 reads CAWNRRTNTEAFF. The CDR3 nucleotides are TGTGCCTGGAATAGGAGGACGAACACTGAAGCTTTCTTT.